Listed below are T cell receptor beta chains from one sample, sequenced in a study of blood T cell repertoires in COVID-19. TCRdb's copy holds only in-frame clones and misses some; the assay was immunoSEQ multiplex PCR. The data hold some 180,000 clones, with 84% observed a single time. What was sequenced was peripheral blood. Receptors originate from a human donor in a cohort sampled during active COVID-19. CDR3s include the opening cysteine and the closing phenylalanine or tryptophan. D genes are given only for firm matches. Rows may omit the clone size; those that give it use once, few, many or a size class.

cdr3_nt	cdr3_aa	clone_size	d_call	v_call	j_call
TGTGCCATCAGTGAGTCCGGAGTAACTGAAGCTTTCTTT	CAISESGVTEAFF	-	-	TRBV10-3	TRBJ1-1
TGTGCCAGTAGTATGGGGCCGGGACTGTCCGATGAGCAGTTCTTC	CASSMGPGLSDEQFF	-	-	TRBV19	TRBJ2-1
TGTGCCAGCAGCTTCGGGGATAACACTGAAGCTTTCTTT	CASSFGDNTEAFF	-	-	TRBV13	TRBJ1-1
TGTGCCAGCAGCGTCGGCGGATCCTACGAGCAGTACTTC	CASSVGGSYEQYF	-	-	TRBV9	TRBJ2-7
TGTGCCAGCAGTTGGGGACAGAATCAGCCCCAGCATTTT	CASSWGQNQPQHF	few	TRBD1	TRBV12-3/TRBV12-4	TRBJ1-5
TGTGCCAGCAGTAAAGCAGGGGACACCGGGGAGCTGTTTTTT	CASSKAGDTGELFF	-	-	TRBV27	TRBJ2-2
TGTGCCAGCAGCTTAACTAACTATGGCTACACCTTC	CASSLTNYGYTF	-	-	TRBV9	TRBJ1-2
TGTGCCAGCAGTTATATAGCGGGGGAAGAGACCCAGTACTTC	CASSYIAGEETQYF	-	TRBD2	TRBV7-2	TRBJ2-5
TGTGCCAGTAGTATTATCCGGGGTAGCTCCTACAATGAGCAGTTCTTC	CASSIIRGSSYNEQFF	-	-	TRBV19	TRBJ2-1
TGTGCCAGCAGCAAGACTAGCGTGAACGAGCAGTACTTC	CASSKTSVNEQYF	-	TRBD2	TRBV9	TRBJ2-7
TGCGCCAGCAGCTTAAGACAGGGGGATGAAAATGGGCAGTTCTTC	CASSLRQGDENGQFF	-	TRBD1	TRBV5-1	TRBJ2-1
TGTGCCAGCAGGCCACCGGGACAGAACTATGGCTACACCTTC	CASRPPGQNYGYTF	once	TRBD1	TRBV18	TRBJ1-2
TGTGCCAGCAGTAAACAGGGAGTCGACGAGCAGTACTTC	CASSKQGVDEQYF	once	-	TRBV6-5	TRBJ2-7
TGTGCCAGCAGCGTAGAAGGTAGCGGGGGGTTACACGAGCAGTACTTC	CASSVEGSGGLHEQYF	-	TRBD2	TRBV9	TRBJ2-7
TGTGCCAGCAGGACAGACAGTTACAATGAGCAGTTCTTC	CASRTDSYNEQFF	-	-	TRBV12-3/TRBV12-4	TRBJ2-1
TGTGCCAGTAGCGTTAAAGGGGCCCCATCTAACTATGGCTACACCTTC	CASSVKGAPSNYGYTF	-	-	TRBV19	TRBJ1-2
TGCAGCGCCTTAGACCCGCGGGGGGACACAGATACGCAGTATTTT	CSALDPRGDTDTQYF	-	TRBD2	TRBV29-1	TRBJ2-3